The 12 T cell receptor beta chains reported below all come from one sample, sequenced in a study of shared clonotypes between healthy human individuals. Measured with immunoSEQ multiplex PCR; TCRdb has only the in-frame clones, and not every one. The sample has about 1.5 million clones, over 95% seen once. The specimen sequenced was naive CD4+ T cells sorted from blood. Documented subset: CD45RA+ positively selected. The receptor source for this set is a young man in good health.

This chain joins TRBV13 and TRBJ1-2; TRBD1 is a possible D gene (5 bases). The germline V and J ends were trimmed by 5 bases and 0 bases, with 16 bases remaining between them. This CDR3 spans 16 amino acids. From germline, CDR1 is PRHDT and CDR2 FYEKMQ (reference sequence). CDR3 sequence (DNA): TGTGCCAGCAGCGCGCCCGGGACGCCCTCTAACTATGGCTACACCTTC. The encoded protein is CASSAPGTPSNYGYTF.

V gene TRBV4-1 combines with J gene TRBJ2-7; 11 nucleotides line up with TRBD1. The V gene end was trimmed by 4 bases and the J gene end by 1 base; junction bases not matched to a gene: 3. Germline assignment: CDR1 MGHRA and CDR2 YSYEKL. The CDR3 has 15 residues. DNA of the CDR3: TGCGCCAGCAGCCTCGGGACAGGGGGATCCTACGAGCAGTACTTC. As protein: CASSLGTGGSYEQYF.

Details on this clone: This sample includes further DNA sequences coding for the same CDR3. CDR3 in amino acids: CASSLNSGNTIYF. DNA of the CDR3: TGTGCCAGCAGTTTAAACTCTGGAAACACCATATATTTT. The rearrangement joins TRBV7-9 to TRBJ1-3; the D is unclear. There are 13 residues in the CDR3. V gave up 6 bases and J gave up 0 bases, with 6 bases separating them. Looked up from germline, CDR1 is SEHNR and CDR2 is FQNEAQ (reference sequence).

The chain recombines TRBV9 with TRBJ1-1; D is unclear. The CDR3 consists of 13 residues. CDR1 SGDLS and CDR2 YYNGEE come from the germline V gene. V was trimmed by 4 bases and J by 4 bases, leaving 11 bases between them. CDR3 sequence: CASSWQLSTEAFF. As DNA, the CDR3 is TGTGCCAGCAGCTGGCAGCTGAGCACTGAAGCTTTCTTT.

Comment on this clone: This same CDR3 is encoded by further DNA sequences in the sample. This chain links TRBV6-1 with TRBJ1-5; the D is unclear. V lost 1 base and J lost 1, with 2 bases in between. Per the germline V gene, CDR1 is MNHNS and CDR2 is SASEGT. The CDR3 sequence is 13 residues long. In DNA form, the CDR3 reads TGTGCCAGCAGTGAAGGGAGCAATCAGCCCCAGCATTTT. The encoded protein is CASSEGSNQPQHF.

The gene calls are TRBV10-1 and TRBJ1-4; D ambiguous. The CDR3 loop spans 13 amino acids. The V and J ends lost 11 bases and 5 bases respectively, with 15 bases between them. Germline assignment: CDR1 WNHNN and CDR2 SYGVQD (reference sequence). In DNA, the CDR3 is TGCGCCGCCCCCGTCTTACCCAATGAAAAACTGTTTTTT. Encoded protein: CAAPVLPNEKLFF.

This clone was recorded once. The chain is built from TRBV27 and TRBJ2-7, with D unclear. The V end was cut by 5 bases, the J end by 4 bases, with 9 bases between. The CDR3 covers 12 residues. The germline CDR1 and CDR2 sequences are MNHEY and SMNVEV (reference sequence). Here the CDR3 DNA reads TGTGCCAGCAGTATCACCGGTTACGAGCAGTACTTC. The encoded protein is CASSITGYEQYF.

The chain is built from TRBV6-6 and TRBJ1-2; D might be TRBD1 (6 bases). CDR1 is MNHNY, CDR2 SVGAGI, per germline (reference sequence). This CDR3 spans 15 amino acids. Trimming took off 8 bases at V and 4 bases at J, with 20 bases between the two ends. CDR3 nucleotide sequence: TGTGCCAGCTGGGGGGCTATTTTTAGCCGCTATGGCTACACCTTC. Translated: CASWGAIFSRYGYTF.

The gene calls are TRBV29-1 and TRBJ2-5, with D possibly TRBD1 on 5 matching bases. Per the germline V gene, CDR1 is SQVTM and CDR2 is ANQGSEA. V lost 8 bases to trimming and J lost 1 base, with 14 bases between them. The CDR3 is 13 residues long. As DNA, the CDR3 is TGCAGCCTAGTAGTGGGGCCCCAAGAGACCCAGTACTTC. This gives the protein CSLVVGPQETQYF.

The rearrangement links TRBV28 to TRBJ1-2; D remains ambiguous. The V gene's germline CDR1 is MDHEN and CDR2 SYDVKM. Trimming pared 6 bases from V and 2 bases from J, leaving 13 bases between. The CDR3 length is 14 residues. The CDR3, as DNA: TGTGCCAGCAGACCACCCGCATGGAACTATGGCTACACCTTC. It codes for CASRPPAWNYGYTF.

The V call is TRBV10-2, the J call TRBJ2-1, with 10 positions matching TRBD2. Germline trimming cut 8 bases from V and 9 bases from J; bases unmatched to any gene: 7. Germline-derived CDR1 and CDR2 are WSHSY and SAAADI. This CDR3 has 13 amino acids. The CDR3 DNA reads TGCGCCAGCTGGGCTAGCGGGAGAGGTGAGCAGTTCTTC. Amino acid sequence: CASWASGRGEQFF.

The CDR3 here is CASSLGTGYTYEQYF. The CDR3, as DNA: TGTGCCAGCAGTTTAGGGACAGGTTATACCTACGAGCAGTACTTC. The chain uses TRBV27 and TRBJ2-7; 8 positions match TRBD1. CDR3 length: 15 amino acids. V was pared by 2 bases and J by 2 bases, with 5 bases of the junction left unmatched. Per the germline V gene, CDR1 is MNHEY and CDR2 is SMNVEV (reference sequence).